These 2 T cell receptor beta chains were sequenced from one sample in a study of T cells expressing NK-cell markers (dated by TCRdb to 2020 to 2022). The library was obtained by 5' RACE. Sequencing was performed on an Illumina HiSeq 2000. TCRdb reprocessed the reads, so every CDR3 protein sequence counts as one entry and DNA is not shown. This sample's table contains some 390,000 distinct CDR3 sequences. The ten biggest clones cover around 10% of the sample. The specimen was blood T cells: a sorted CD56 or NKG2C T cell subset, CD4+ or CD8+ T cells, or bulk PBMC T cells (not recorded which). The receptors were sampled from a woman aged 50 to 60 in good health. Donor details come from another sample of the same person, matched by shared clones.

V usage is TRBV27 and J usage is TRBJ1-6. This CDR3 has 13 amino acids. Germline CDR1 is MNHEY and CDR2 is SMNVEV (reference sequence). This chain's CDR3 is CASSLGINSPLHF.

Here the CDR3 reads CASSSRENDYGYTF. The genes are TRBV4-1 and TRBJ1-2; the TCRdb D gene call, TRBD1, has no DNA to confirm it. This CDR3 is 14 amino acids long. Germline V gene data show CDR1 as MGHRA and CDR2 as YSYEKL.